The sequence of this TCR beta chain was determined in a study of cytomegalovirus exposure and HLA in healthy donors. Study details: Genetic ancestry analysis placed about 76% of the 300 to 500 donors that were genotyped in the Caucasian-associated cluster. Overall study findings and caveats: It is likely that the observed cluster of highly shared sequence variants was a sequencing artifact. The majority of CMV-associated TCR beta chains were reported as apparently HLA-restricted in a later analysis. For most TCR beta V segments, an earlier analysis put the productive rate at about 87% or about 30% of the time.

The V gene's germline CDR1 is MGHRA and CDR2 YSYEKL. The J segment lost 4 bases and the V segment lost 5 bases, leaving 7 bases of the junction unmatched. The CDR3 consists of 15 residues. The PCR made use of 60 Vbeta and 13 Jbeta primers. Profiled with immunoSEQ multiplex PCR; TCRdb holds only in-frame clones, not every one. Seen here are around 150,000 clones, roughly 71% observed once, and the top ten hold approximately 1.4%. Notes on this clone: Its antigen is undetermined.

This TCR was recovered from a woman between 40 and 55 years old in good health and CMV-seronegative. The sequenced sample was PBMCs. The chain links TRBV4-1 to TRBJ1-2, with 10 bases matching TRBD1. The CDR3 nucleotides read TGCGCCAGCAGCGCGACAGGGGGCGCGGGCTATGGCTACACCTTC. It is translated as CASSATGGAGYGYTF.